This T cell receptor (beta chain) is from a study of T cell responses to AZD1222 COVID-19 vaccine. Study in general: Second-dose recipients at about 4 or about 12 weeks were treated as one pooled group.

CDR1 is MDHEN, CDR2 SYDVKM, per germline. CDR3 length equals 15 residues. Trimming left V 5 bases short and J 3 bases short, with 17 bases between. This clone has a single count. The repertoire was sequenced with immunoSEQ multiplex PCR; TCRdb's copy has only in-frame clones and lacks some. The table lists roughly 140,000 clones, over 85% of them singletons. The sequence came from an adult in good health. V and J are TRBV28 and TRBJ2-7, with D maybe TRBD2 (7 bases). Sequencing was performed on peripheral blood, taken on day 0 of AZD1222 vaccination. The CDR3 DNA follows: TGTGCCAGCAGTCCCCTCGGGGGGCGTCGCTACGAGCAGTACTTC. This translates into CASSPLGGRRYEQYF.